Presented here are 21 T cell receptor beta chains from one specimen sequenced in a study of T cell changes during pregnancy in multiple sclerosis. Method: immunoSEQ multiplex PCR; TCRdb's copy keeps in-frame clones and lacks some. The sample yields about 51,000 clones, 93% seen once. The sequencing here drew on peripheral blood, taken in the second trimester of pregnancy. The receptors shown here come from a female donor with multiple sclerosis, enrolled in a pregnancy study.

This chain links TRBV5-1 with TRBJ1-1; no firm D call. Per the germline V gene, CDR1 is SGHRS and CDR2 is YFSETQ. Trimming stripped 0 bases from V and 1 base from J, with 16 bases between. The CDR3 runs 17 residues. The CDR3 reads CASSLAAGGGPNTEAFF. CDR3 coding DNA: TGCGCCAGCAGCTTGGCCGCTGGAGGAGGGCCGAACACTGAAGCTTTCTTT.

The rearrangement links TRBV5-1 to TRBJ2-7; 9 bases align to TRBD2. The CDR3 is 13 residues long. The germline gives CDR1 SGHRS, CDR2 YFSETQ. Unmatched junction bases numbered 8, after V lost 0 bases and J lost 13 bases. Written as DNA, the CDR3 is TGCGCCAGCAGCTTGGGCCTGACTAGCGGATCCTACTTC. Amino acid sequence: CASSLGLTSGSYF.

This chain connects TRBV27 to TRBJ1-4, with D unclear. Per germline, CDR1 MNHEY and CDR2 SMNVEV (reference sequence). CDR3 length: 16 amino acids. V lost 3 bases and J lost 2, with 13 bases in between. CDR3 protein: CASSLQETTTNEKLFF. The CDR3 DNA reads TGTGCCAGCAGTTTGCAGGAAACAACGACTAATGAAAAACTGTTTTTT.

The rearrangement uses TRBV19 and TRBJ2-7; weak D call: TRBD2 (5 bases). The germline V gene encodes CDR1 LNHDA and CDR2 SQIVND (reference sequence). The CDR3 is 14 residues long. V dropped 3 bases and J dropped 3 bases, with 12 bases sitting between them. CDR3: CASSMSDGLYEQYF. CDR3 bases: TGTGCCAGTAGTATGTCGGACGGACTCTACGAGCAGTACTTC.

The V gene is TRBV15, the J gene TRBJ2-3; 9 nucleotides agree with TRBD1. Germline lookup yields CDR1 LNHNV and CDR2 YYDKDF (reference sequence). J was trimmed by 3 bases and V by 5 bases; bases with no gene match: 12. CDR3 length: 17 residues. CDR3 in amino acids: CATSGRVTGGATDTQYF. In DNA form, the CDR3 reads TGTGCCACCAGCGGCCGCGTGACAGGGGGGGCAACAGATACGCAGTATTTT. Full variable domain (missing parts from reference TRBV15 and TRBJ2-3): DAMVIQNPRYQVTQFGKPVTLSCSQTLNHNVMYWYQQKSSQAPKLLFHYYDKDFNNEADTPDNFQSRRPNTSFCFLDIRSPGLGDTAMYLCATSGRVTGGATDTQYFGPGTRLTVL.

CDR3 sequence: CASSPRAGEFTEQFF. In DNA form, the CDR3 reads TGTGCCAGCAGCCCCCGAGCGGGAGAGTTCACTGAGCAGTTCTTC. The chain combines TRBV5-4 with TRBJ2-1, with 8 bases fitting TRBD2. Germline-derived CDR1 and CDR2 are SGHNT and YYREEE (reference sequence). The V gene end was trimmed by 4 bases and the J gene end by 9 bases; junction bases not matched to a gene: 12. CDR3 size: 15 residues.

In its sample, this clone ranks as medium-sized. This chain connects TRBV15 to TRBJ1-3, with D perhaps TRBD1 (6 bases). The CDR3 consists of 16 residues. Trimming took 0 bases from V and 0 from J, leaving 9 bases between them. Germline CDR1 LNHNV, CDR2 YYDKDF (reference sequence). CDR3: CATSREDSISGNTIYF. For the CDR3, the DNA is TGTGCCACCAGCAGAGAGGACAGCATCTCTGGAAACACCATATATTTT.

V and J are TRBV7-9 and TRBJ2-3; 10 bases are shared with TRBD1. Germline V gives CDR1 SEHNR, CDR2 FQNEAQ (reference sequence). This CDR3 comprises 16 residues. V gave up 5 bases and J gave up 7 bases; unmatched junction bases: 12. CDR3 residues: CASSHTRDRGGYTQYF. Written as DNA, the CDR3 is TGTGCCAGCAGCCACACACGGGACAGGGGAGGGTATACGCAGTATTTT.

V is TRBV28 and J is TRBJ2-3, with 7 bases lining up with TRBD2. Trimming removed 8 bases from V and 2 bases from J; junction bases left unmatched: 13. The CDR3 runs 16 residues. Germline CDR1 is MDHEN and CDR2 is SYDVKM. DNA for the CDR3: TGTGCCAGCTCCGGCTTCGCCGGGAGGCACACAGATACGCAGTATTTT. Translated, it gives CASSGFAGRHTDTQYF.

The genes are TRBV18 and TRBJ2-5, with D uncertain. CDR1 is KGHSH and CDR2 is LQKENI in the germline V gene. The CDR3 is made up of 13 amino acids. V was shortened by 2 bases and J by 5 bases, with 9 bases between the two germline ends. CDR3 sequence (DNA): TGTGCCAGCTCACCAACGAGTATTGAGACCCAGTACTTC. This gives the protein CASSPTSIETQYF.

The CDR3 spells CASSRTHGGGDSYEQYF. In DNA, the CDR3 is TGCGCCAGCAGCCGGACCCACGGAGGGGGGGACTCCTACGAGCAGTACTTC. This chain links TRBV4-3 with TRBJ2-7; D possibly corresponds to TRBD2 (7 bases). Germline V gene lookup returns CDR1 LGHNA and CDR2 YSLEER. The CDR3 totals 17 residues. The V end was cut by 4 bases, the J end by 0 bases, with 19 bases between.

The chain uses TRBV7-8 and TRBJ2-2, with TRBD2 matching over 7 bases. From germline, CDR1 is SGHVS and CDR2 FQNEAQ. V shed 0 bases and J 4 bases; nucleotides not matched to a gene: 5. The CDR3 is made up of 16 amino acids. As DNA, the CDR3 is TGTGCCAGCAGCTTAGCGCGGGGGATGTCCACCGGGGAGCTGTTTTTT. It translates to CASSLARGMSTGELFF.

The CDR3 DNA sequence: TGTGCCAGCATCCCAGACAGGACCTTCTATGGCTACACCTTC. Translating it yields CASIPDRTFYGYTF. The V call is TRBV28, the J call TRBJ1-2; D might be TRBD1 (6 bases). V lost 7 bases, J lost 4 bases, and 16 bases lay in between. Germline CDR1 is MDHEN and CDR2 is SYDVKM. CDR3 length: 14 residues.

The rearrangement links TRBV28 to TRBJ2-7; 10 bases agree with TRBD1. Germline lookup yields CDR1 MDHEN and CDR2 SYDVKM. Trimming took 4 bases from V and 2 from J; bases not matched to a gene: 8. CDR3 length: 16 residues. The CDR3: CASSSPGQGGTYEQYF. The CDR3 DNA sequence: TGTGCCAGCAGTTCCCCTGGACAGGGGGGAACCTACGAGCAGTACTTC.

This chain connects TRBV28 to TRBJ2-7, with 7 bases that match TRBD1. There are 14 residues in the CDR3. Losses at the gene ends were 6 bases for V and 2 bases for J; bases not matched to a gene: 7. Germline V gene sequence: CDR1 MDHEN, CDR2 SYDVKM. This CDR3 reads CASSPPGGPYEQYF. The DNA of the CDR3 is TGTGCCAGCAGCCCCCCAGGGGGACCCTACGAGCAGTACTTC.

The chain has TRBV9 and TRBJ2-5, with TRBD2 matching 8 bases. V lost 3 bases and J lost 5; bases outside the gene matches: 6. This CDR3 contains 14 residues. Germline values: CDR1 SGDLS, CDR2 YYNGEE. In DNA, the CDR3 is TGTGCCAGCAGCGCGGGGGGGAACTCGGAGACCCAGTACTTC. It translates to CASSAGGNSETQYF.

CDR3 DNA: TGCGCCAGCAGCTTGGGTACCGGGACAGGGAAAGAAGAGACCCAGTACTTC. This codes for CASSLGTGTGKEETQYF. The chain combines TRBV5-1 with TRBJ2-5, with 9 bases matching TRBD1. This CDR3 is 17 amino acids long. V trimming: 0 bases; J trimming: 3 bases; junction bases outside the gene matches: 9. Looked up from germline, CDR1 is SGHRS and CDR2 is YFSETQ.

The V and J genes are TRBV9 and TRBJ2-2, with 10 bases that match TRBD2. Germline loops: CDR1 SGDLS, CDR2 YYNGEE. CDR3 length: 18 amino acids. V shed 0 bases, J shed 0 bases, and the junction held 5 bases outside the gene matches. The CDR3 protein is CASSVGVSGRPNTGELFF. As DNA, the CDR3 is TGTGCCAGCAGCGTAGGGGTTAGCGGGAGGCCGAACACCGGGGAGCTGTTTTTT.

J is TRBJ2-7 and V is TRBV27, with D tentatively TRBD1 (5 bases). Germline CDR1 MNHEY, CDR2 SMNVEV (reference sequence). CDR3 size: 13 residues. V was clipped by 2 bases and J by 4 bases, with 9 bases between them. The CDR3 sequence: CASSLQGSYEQYF. DNA of the CDR3: TGTGCCAGCAGTTTACAGGGCTCGTACGAGCAGTACTTC.

The sample holds one count of this clone. The V call is TRBV29-1, the J call TRBJ1-1; D is possibly TRBD1 (5 bases). This CDR3 has 12 residues. V lost 6 bases and J 1 base, leaving 9 bases between the germline ends. From germline, CDR1 is SQVTM and CDR2 ANQGSEA. CDR3 protein: CSVQQENTEAFF. CDR3 coding DNA: TGCAGCGTACAACAGGAGAACACTGAAGCTTTCTTT.

The chain links TRBV14 to TRBJ2-1, with D hard to call. The CDR3 has 16 amino acids. CDR1 and CDR2 (germline): SGHDN, FVKESK. Deletions cut 0 bases from V and 0 bases from J, with 9 bases between. DNA of the CDR3: TGTGCCAGCAGCCAAGATGTCCCGAGCTCCTACAATGAGCAGTTCTTC. Protein: CASSQDVPSSYNEQFF. The complete variable domain, with remaining parts taken from reference TRBV14 and TRBJ2-1, reads EAGVTQFPSHSVIEKGQTVTLRCDPISGHDNLYWYRRVMGKEIKFLLHFVKESKQDESGMPNNRFLAERTGGTYSTLKVQPAELEDSGVYFCASSQDVPSSYNEQFFGPGTRLTVL.